The 4 T cell receptor beta chains below all came from one sample that was sequenced in a study of T cell changes during pregnancy in multiple sclerosis. The data were produced by immunoSEQ multiplex PCR, yet TCRdb's version contains in-frame clones alone and is incomplete. The table includes some 90,000 clones, 90% to 95% detected once. Source: peripheral blood, taken after pregnancy. The receptor source for this set is a female donor in good health, enrolled as a control in a pregnancy study.

The chain combines TRBV9 with TRBJ1-5; 11 positions match TRBD1. This CDR3 region has 15 residues. V gave up 3 bases and J gave up 6 bases; unmatched junction bases: 5. Germline V gene sequence: CDR1 SGDLS, CDR2 YYNGEE. The CDR3 spells CASSEGQGVFQPQHF. CDR3 coding DNA: TGTGCCAGCAGCGAGGGACAGGGGGTTTTTCAGCCCCAGCATTTT.

The V gene is TRBV4-1, the J gene TRBJ1-1; tentative D call: TRBD1 (6 bases). CDR1 and CDR2 (germline): MGHRA, YSYEKL. Trimming removed 4 bases at V and 4 bases at J, with 19 bases between. This CDR3 is 16 amino acids long. CDR3 loop: CASSLRSGGLVTEAFF. Here the CDR3 DNA reads TGCGCCAGCAGCCTCAGATCGGGGGGGCTGGTCACTGAAGCTTTCTTT.

The J gene is TRBJ2-7, the V gene TRBV7-2; the match to TRBD2 covers 9 bases. J lost 4 bases, V lost 6 bases, and 7 bases had no gene match. Germline V CDR1 and CDR2: SGHTA, FQGNSA. This CDR3 spans 14 amino acids. CDR3 amino acids: CASSKTSGDYEQYF. The CDR3 bases are TGTGCCAGCAGTAAGACTAGCGGTGATTACGAGCAGTACTTC.

This chain connects TRBV7-9 to TRBJ2-1, with TRBD1 identical over 9 bases. The germline V gene encodes CDR1 SEHNR and CDR2 FQNEAQ (reference sequence). Trimming removed 3 bases from V and 5 bases from J; junction bases left unmatched: 5. CDR3 length equals 15 residues. The DNA for the CDR3 is TGTGCCAGCAGCTTCCAGGACAGGGGTGACAATGAGCAGTTCTTC. Amino acids: CASSFQDRGDNEQFF.